Listed below are T cell receptor beta chains from one sample, sequenced in a study of blood T cell repertoires in COVID-19. The data were produced by immunoSEQ multiplex PCR, yet TCRdb's version contains in-frame clones alone and is incomplete. The profile shows roughly 250,000 clones, about 88% of them singletons. Sequences were obtained from peripheral blood. All receptors come from a man between 60 and 75 years old who had recovered from COVID-19. CDR3s include the opening cysteine and the closing phenylalanine or tryptophan. A D gene is named only where the DNA matches it firmly. Clone sizes are given selectively: once, few, many, or a class where the clone is expanded.

CASSLPTASYSPLHF TGTGCCAGCAGCTTACCGACAGCGAGTTATTCACCCCTCCACTTT TRBV7-2 NA NA TRBJ1-6
CASSSPDTQYF TGTGCCAGCTCCAGTCCAGATACGCAGTATTTT TRBV4-2 NA NA TRBJ2-3
CASRPSGGTNEQFF TGCGCCAGCCGGCCTAGCGGGGGGACTAATGAGCAGTTCTTC TRBV10-2 TRBD2 NA TRBJ2-1
CASSSYVDTQYF TGTGCCAGCAGTTCCTATGTGGATACGCAGTATTTT TRBV12-3/TRBV12-4 NA NA TRBJ2-3
CASSLMGSGGQETQYF TGTGCCAGCAGCTTAATGGGTAGCGGGGGACAAGAGACCCAGTACTTC TRBV7-3 TRBD2 NA TRBJ2-5
CASSSEEGNQFYEQYF TGTGCCAGCAGCTCCGAGGAGGGAAATCAATTCTACGAGCAGTACTTC TRBV9 NA NA TRBJ2-7
CASSPLGGTEAFF TGTGCCAGCTCACCTCTGGGAGGCACTGAAGCTTTCTTT TRBV18 NA NA TRBJ1-1
CASSLVGQLNSPLHF TGTGCCAGCAGCTTGGTGGGGCAGCTTAATTCACCCCTCCACTTT TRBV5-6 NA NA TRBJ1-6
CASSRPGQGIEKLFF TGTGCCAGTAGTAGACCGGGACAGGGGATTGAAAAACTGTTTTTT TRBV19 TRBD1 NA TRBJ1-4
CASSARDRDEETQYF TGTGCCAGCAGCGCCCGGGACAGGGATGAAGAGACCCAGTACTTC TRBV11-1 TRBD1 few TRBJ2-5
CASSPRLRTDTNTEAFF TGCGCCAGCAGCCCGAGGCTTAGGACAGATACGAACACTGAAGCTTTCTTT TRBV5-1 NA NA TRBJ1-1
CASSPRQSTDTQYF TGTGCCAGCTCACCAAGACAGAGCACAGATACGCAGTATTTT TRBV18 NA few TRBJ2-3
CASSLGPGTGYYEQYF TGTGCCAGCAGCCTGGGGCCTGGGACAGGGTACTACGAGCAGTACTTC TRBV5-8 TRBD1 NA TRBJ2-7
CASSSSSGVGYQETQYF TGTGCCAGCAGCTCCTCCTCAGGGGTGGGGTACCAAGAGACCCAGTACTTC TRBV9 NA NA TRBJ2-5
CASSVDGTPNQPQHF TGTGCCAGCAGCGTAGATGGGACTCCTAATCAGCCCCAGCATTTT TRBV9 NA few TRBJ1-5
CASSRGEGYSGANVLTF TGTGCCAGCAGCCGAGGCGAGGGATACTCTGGGGCCAACGTCCTGACTTTC TRBV6-2/TRBV6-3 NA NA TRBJ2-6
CASSQDFGHANSPLHF TGTGCCAGCAGCCAAGACTTTGGACACGCAAATTCACCCCTCCACTTT TRBV3-1/TRBV3-2 NA NA TRBJ1-6
CAWGRAGGRRAFF TGTGCCTGGGGGAGGGCAGGGGGCCGGAGGGCTTTCTTT TRBV30 TRBD1 NA TRBJ1-1
CAWRIAGGTDTQYF TGTGCCTGGAGAATAGCGGGGGGCACAGATACGCAGTATTTT TRBV30 TRBD2 once TRBJ2-3
CASSFSGGKTYEQYF TGTGCCAGCAGTTTTAGCGGGGGGAAGACCTACGAGCAGTACTTC TRBV6-5 TRBD2 NA TRBJ2-7
CASSSGQGNTIYF TGTGCCAGCAGCTCGGGACAGGGAAACACCATATATTTT TRBV7-2 TRBD1 NA TRBJ1-3
CASSQTDRGRNEQFF TGTGCCAGCAGCCAGACGGACAGGGGACGCAATGAGCAGTTCTTC TRBV11-1 TRBD1 once TRBJ2-1
CASSLDGQGATYGYTF TGCGCCAGCAGCTTGGATGGACAGGGGGCGACCTATGGCTACACCTTC TRBV5-1 TRBD1 NA TRBJ1-2
CASSSGQGSSPLHF TGTGCCAGCAGCTCGGGACAGGGGAGTTCACCCCTCCACTTT TRBV3-1/TRBV3-2 TRBD1 NA TRBJ1-6
CASSQDLVSGTEAFF TGTGCCAGCAGCCAAGATTTGGTGTCGGGGACAGAAGCTTTCTTT TRBV3-1/TRBV3-2 NA NA TRBJ1-1
CASSLRSGGTGELFF TGCGCCAGCAGCTTGAGAAGCGGGGGGACCGGGGAGCTGTTTTTT TRBV5-1 TRBD2 NA TRBJ2-2
CASSYDYTDTQYF TGTGCCAGCAGTTACGACTACACAGATACGCAGTATTTT TRBV6-2/TRBV6-3 NA NA TRBJ2-3
CASSRGGATNEKLFF TGCGCCAGCAGCCGTGGGGGGGCAACTAATGAAAAACTGTTTTTT TRBV5-1 NA NA TRBJ1-4
CASSFPGGEQFF TGTGCCAGCAGCTTTCCCGGGGGGGAGCAGTTCTTC TRBV13 TRBD2 NA TRBJ2-1
CASSLVVAGPIQYF TGTGCCAGCAGCTTAGTTGTAGCGGGTCCCATTCAGTACTTC TRBV7-6 TRBD2 NA TRBJ2-4
CASSPHGMLYNEQFF TGTGCCAGCAGCCCCCACGGTATGTTGTACAATGAGCAGTTCTTC TRBV7-9 NA few TRBJ2-1